The sequence of this TCR beta chain was determined in a study of molecular identifiers for immune sequencing clone quantification. The CDR3 spans 14 residues. This clonotype appeared a few times. The antigen remains undetermined. As previously described, bulk TCR libraries were made using listed TCR primers. Via MiXCR, TCRdb re-called the PCR reads, giving one row per CDR3 protein. The sample shows 550,000 to 750,000 distinct CDR3 sequences, less than 20% of them seen only once. Study-level results: Highly expanded clones may be undercounted when identical TCR molecules share barcodes.

Sequenced material: naive CD8+ T cells from blood, with Jurkat cell RNA spiked in. Subset given: FACS-sorted CD8+CD4-CCR7+CD45RA+ naive T cells. The V call is TRBV3-2, the J call TRBJ1-5. TRBV3-2 is a documented pseudogene. This receptor was obtained from a human donor in good health. Some libraries in this study had Jurkat cell RNA spiked in. The CDR3 region is CASSQDSANQPQHF. The CDR3 DNA reads as TGTGCCAGCAGCCAAGATTCGGCGAATCAGCCCCAGCATTTT.